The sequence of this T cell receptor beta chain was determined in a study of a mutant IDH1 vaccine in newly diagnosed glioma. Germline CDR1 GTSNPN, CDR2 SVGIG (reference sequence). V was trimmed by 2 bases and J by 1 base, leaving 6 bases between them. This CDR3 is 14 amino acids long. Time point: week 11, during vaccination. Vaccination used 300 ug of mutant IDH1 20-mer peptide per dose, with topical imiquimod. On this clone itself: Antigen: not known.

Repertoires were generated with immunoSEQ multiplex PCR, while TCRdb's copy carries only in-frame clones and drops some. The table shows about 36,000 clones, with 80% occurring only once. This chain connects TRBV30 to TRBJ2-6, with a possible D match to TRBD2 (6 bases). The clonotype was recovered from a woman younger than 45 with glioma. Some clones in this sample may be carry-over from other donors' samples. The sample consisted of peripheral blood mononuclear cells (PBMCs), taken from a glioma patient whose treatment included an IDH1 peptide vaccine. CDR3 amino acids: CAWSRGSGANVLTF. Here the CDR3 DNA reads TGTGCCTGGAGTCGGGGGTCTGGGGCCAACGTCCTGACTTTC.